The 22 T cell receptor beta chains below were found in one sample sequenced in a study of blood T cell repertoires in COVID-19. The data were produced by immunoSEQ multiplex PCR, yet TCRdb's version contains in-frame clones alone and is incomplete. The data contain fewer than 400,000 clones, around 83% of them singletons. Sequencing input: peripheral blood. These receptors were taken from a man younger than 45 with active or convalescent COVID-19.

The chain joins TRBV7-2 to TRBJ2-3; TRBD1 agrees at 11 bases. V lost 0 bases, J lost 3 bases, and 2 bases stayed unmatched. Germline V lookup: CDR1 SGHTA, CDR2 FQGNSA. This CDR3 spans 16 amino acids. The CDR3 region is CASSLAGTGGTDTQYF. CDR3 DNA: TGTGCCAGCAGCTTAGCCGGGACAGGGGGAACAGATACGCAGTATTTT.

V usage is TRBV9 and J usage is TRBJ2-7; 10 nucleotides line up with TRBD2. In germline, CDR1 is SGDLS, CDR2 YYNGEE. The CDR3 is 15 amino acids. The trim removed 4 bases at V and 1 base at J, leaving 5 bases unmatched. CDR3 bases: TGTGCCAGCAGCTCCCTAGCGGGGGCGTCCTACGAGCAGTACTTC. It codes for CASSSLAGASYEQYF. Combining the CDR3 with reference TRBV9 and TRBJ2-7 gives the whole variable domain DSGVTQTPKHLITATGQRVTLRCSPRSGDLSVYWYQQSLDQGLQFLIQYYNGEERAKGNILERFSAQQFPDLHSELNLSSLELGDSALYFCASSSLAGASYEQYFGPGTRLTVT.

A few counts support this clone. The J gene is TRBJ2-3, the V gene TRBV7-9; the match to TRBD1 covers 8 bases. Germline V gene sequence: CDR1 SEHNR, CDR2 FQNEAQ (reference sequence). The V gene end was trimmed by 1 base and the J gene end by 4 bases; junction bases not matched to a gene: 1. The CDR3 covers 14 residues. The CDR3 region is CASSLVQGADTQYF. The CDR3 DNA follows: TGTGCCAGCAGCTTAGTACAGGGGGCAGATACGCAGTATTTT.

This chain uses TRBV9 with TRBJ2-7, with 8 bases lining up with TRBD1. V shed 1 base and J 9 bases; nucleotides not matched to a gene: 9. The CDR3 is 14 amino acids. From germline, CDR1 is SGDLS and CDR2 YYNGEE. The CDR3 loop is CASSVSDRVSGQYF. CDR3 DNA sequence: TGTGCCAGCAGCGTATCGGACAGGGTGTCAGGGCAGTACTTC.

The chain employs TRBV27 and TRBJ1-1, with TRBD1 identical over 7 bases. With 2 bases clipped from V and 2 bases from J, the junction kept 8 bases outside the gene matches. Germline V gene data show CDR1 as MNHEY and CDR2 as SMNVEV (reference sequence). There are 16 residues in the CDR3. This CDR3 reads CASSLTYRTGNTEAFF. The DNA of the CDR3 is TGTGCCAGCAGTTTAACCTACCGGACAGGCAACACTGAAGCTTTCTTT.

V gene TRBV11-2 combines with J gene TRBJ2-5; a possible D gene is TRBD2 (5 bases). From germline, CDR1 is SGHAT and CDR2 FQNNGV. There are 15 residues in the CDR3. The germline V and J ends were trimmed by 3 bases and 2 bases, with 13 bases remaining between them. The CDR3, as DNA: TGTGCCAGCAGCTTTAATTTCGGGATACAAGAGACCCAGTACTTC. Translating it yields CASSFNFGIQETQYF.

This clone has just a few counts. The rearrangement uses TRBV7-8 and TRBJ1-3, with TRBD1 as a possible D gene (5 bases). The length of the CDR3 is 16 residues. V was clipped by 1 base and J by 1 base, with 11 bases between them. CDR1 SGHVS and CDR2 FQNEAQ come from the germline V gene. CDR3 nucleotides: TGTGCCAGCAGCTTAGGGGGGGGGTTTTCTGGAAACACCATATATTTT. Its protein is CASSLGGGFSGNTIYF.

This chain joins TRBV11-3 and TRBJ2-7; D is possibly TRBD2 (5 bases). V was shortened by 4 bases and J by 3 bases, with 7 bases between the two germline ends. Germline assignment: CDR1 SGHNT and CDR2 YENEEA. This CDR3 spans 12 amino acids. The CDR3 region is CASSYGGYEQYF. The CDR3 DNA is TGTGCCAGCAGCTACGGAGGCTACGAGCAGTACTTC.

The chain uses TRBV14 and TRBJ2-7, with TRBD2 matching 13 bases. The trim removed 6 bases at V and 4 bases at J, leaving 6 bases unmatched. The CDR3 has 15 residues. Germline CDR1 is SGHDN and CDR2 is FVKESK. CDR3 DNA: TGTGCCAGCAGGTACGGACTAGCGGGGGATTACGAGCAGTACTTC. Residues: CASRYGLAGDYEQYF. Filled out from reference TRBV14 and TRBJ2-7, the complete variable domain reads EAGVTQFPSHSVIEKGQTVTLRCDPISGHDNLYWYRRVMGKEIKFLLHFVKESKQDESGMPNNRFLAERTGGTYSTLKVQPAELEDSGVYFCASRYGLAGDYEQYFGPGTRLTVT.

The chain recombines TRBV27 with TRBJ1-2; a possible D gene is TRBD1 (6 bases). CDR1 is MNHEY, CDR2 SMNVEV, per germline (reference sequence). The CDR3 is 14 amino acids. V was shortened by 6 bases and J by 7 bases, with 18 bases between the two germline ends. The CDR3 bases are TGTGCCAGCAGGTCGGTACAGGGTATTGGTGGCTACACCTTC. This translates into CASRSVQGIGGYTF.

Only a few counts were recorded for this clone. J is TRBJ2-7 and V is TRBV20-1, with D possibly being TRBD2 (6 bases). The CDR3 totals 14 residues. CDR1 DFQATT and CDR2 SNEGSKA come from the germline V gene (reference sequence). Trimming pared 3 bases from V and 0 bases from J, leaving 12 bases between. This CDR3 reads CSASTGGSSYEQYF. The CDR3 nucleotides read TGCAGTGCTAGTACCGGGGGTAGCTCCTACGAGCAGTACTTC.

The rearrangement joins TRBV30 to TRBJ1-4; D is undetermined. V lost 0 bases to trimming and J lost 7 bases, with 6 bases between them. The CDR3 is 12 amino acids. Germline V gives CDR1 GTSNPN, CDR2 SVGIG (reference sequence). Written as DNA, the CDR3 is TGTGCCTGGAGTGTACGAGGTGAAAAACTGTTTTTT. Translation gives CAWSVRGEKLFF.

The gene calls are TRBV4-2 and TRBJ2-2; 9 nucleotides agree with TRBD2. The length of the CDR3 is 17 residues. J lost 4 bases, V lost 0 bases, and 6 bases had no gene match. Germline-derived CDR1 and CDR2 are LGHNA and YNFKEQ. CDR3 loop: CASSQDLAGNPTGELFF. Here the CDR3 DNA reads TGTGCCAGCAGCCAAGATCTAGCGGGGAATCCCACCGGGGAGCTGTTTTTT.

V usage is TRBV11-2 and J usage is TRBJ1-3; D might be TRBD1 (5 bases). CDR3 length equals 15 residues. The V gene's germline CDR1 is SGHAT and CDR2 FQNNGV. Trimming stripped 0 bases from V and 4 bases from J, with 10 bases between. CDR3 DNA: TGTGCCAGCAGCTTAGAAAGGGGAGGGGGAAACACCATATATTTT. Translation gives CASSLERGGGNTIYF.

This clone was seen more than once but under ten times. V and J are TRBV18 and TRBJ2-1; 7 bases agree with TRBD2. The trim removed 3 bases at V and 6 bases at J, leaving 5 bases unmatched. Germline-derived CDR1 and CDR2 are KGHSH and LQKENI. The CDR3 runs to 14 residues. CDR3 residues: CASSPGREPNEQFF. The CDR3 DNA is TGTGCCAGCTCACCCGGGCGGGAGCCCAATGAGCAGTTCTTC.

The V call is TRBV30, the J call TRBJ1-2; 7 bases agree with TRBD1. Trimming at V came to 5 bases and at J to 8 bases, leaving 11 bases not matched to a gene. Germline V gene data show CDR1 as GTSNPN and CDR2 as SVGIG (reference sequence). The CDR3 sequence is 13 residues long. The CDR3 reads CAWAQGSGWGYTF. The CDR3 coding sequence is TGTGCCTGGGCACAGGGGAGCGGTTGGGGCTACACCTTC.

This chain connects TRBV3-1 (or the pseudogene TRBV3-2) to TRBJ2-7, with a possible D match to TRBD1 (6 bases). The CDR3 has 14 amino acids. V was pared by 4 bases and J by 6 bases, with 16 bases between. Looked up from germline, CDR1 is LGHDT and CDR2 is YNNKEL (reference sequence). Here the CDR3 reads CASSPPTGLGEQYF. In DNA, the CDR3 is TGTGCCAGCAGCCCGCCGACAGGTCTGGGCGAGCAGTACTTC.

As for this clone: Being one base from a much bigger clone, this may be a read error. V usage is TRBV7-8 and J usage is TRBJ2-1; TRBD2 aligns across 11 bases. This CDR3 has 15 residues. In germline, CDR1 is SGHVS, CDR2 FQNEAQ. The V segment lost 3 bases and the J segment 2 bases; nucleotides outside the gene matches: 0. This chain's CDR3 is CASSFSGRAYNEQFF. In DNA form, the CDR3 reads TGTGCCAGCAGCTTTAGCGGGAGGGCCTACAATGAGCAGTTCTTC.

The chain's CDR3 is CATFGGRNVYGYTF. CDR3 nucleotides: TGTGCCACCTTCGGGGGGCGTAACGTCTATGGCTACACCTTC. The rearrangement uses TRBV19 and TRBJ1-2, with a tentative D call TRBD1 (6 bases). Trimming removed 10 bases at V and 4 bases at J, with 19 bases between. The CDR3 has 14 amino acids. Looked up from germline, CDR1 is LNHDA and CDR2 is SQIVND (reference sequence).

The rearrangement joins TRBV19 to TRBJ2-1, with 11 bases matching TRBD2. Germline-derived CDR1 and CDR2 are LNHDA and SQIVND (reference sequence). The CDR3 is made up of 15 amino acids. The V gene end was trimmed by 2 bases and the J gene end by 5 bases; junction bases not matched to a gene: 2. The CDR3 loop is CASSIIAGGNNEQFF. The CDR3 nucleotides read TGTGCCAGTAGTATAATAGCGGGAGGGAACAATGAGCAGTTCTTC. The full variable domain, completed using reference TRBV19 and TRBJ2-1, is DGGITQSPKYLFRKEGQNVTLSCEQNLNHDAMYWYRQDPGQGLRLIYYSQIVNDFQKGDIAEGYSVSREKKESFPLTVTSAQKNPTAFYLCASSIIAGGNNEQFFGPGTRLTVL.

This rearrangement joins TRBV2 to TRBJ2-4; 8 bases match TRBD2. V gave up 7 bases and J gave up 6 bases; unmatched junction bases: 5. This CDR3 comprises 13 residues. Per the germline V gene, CDR1 is SNHLY and CDR2 is FYNNEI. The CDR3 sequence is CASTGGAGNIQYF. In DNA form, the CDR3 reads TGTGCCAGCACCGGGGGGGCGGGAAACATTCAGTACTTC.

The rearrangement joins TRBV6-5 to TRBJ2-7; the match to TRBD1 covers 9 bases. V lost 6 bases and J lost 4; bases outside the gene matches: 7. The CDR3 runs 14 residues. Germline V gene sequence: CDR1 MNHEY, CDR2 SVGAGI. The CDR3: CASSTGGLSYEQYF. The CDR3 coding sequence is TGTGCCAGCAGCACAGGGGGCCTAAGTTACGAGCAGTACTTC.